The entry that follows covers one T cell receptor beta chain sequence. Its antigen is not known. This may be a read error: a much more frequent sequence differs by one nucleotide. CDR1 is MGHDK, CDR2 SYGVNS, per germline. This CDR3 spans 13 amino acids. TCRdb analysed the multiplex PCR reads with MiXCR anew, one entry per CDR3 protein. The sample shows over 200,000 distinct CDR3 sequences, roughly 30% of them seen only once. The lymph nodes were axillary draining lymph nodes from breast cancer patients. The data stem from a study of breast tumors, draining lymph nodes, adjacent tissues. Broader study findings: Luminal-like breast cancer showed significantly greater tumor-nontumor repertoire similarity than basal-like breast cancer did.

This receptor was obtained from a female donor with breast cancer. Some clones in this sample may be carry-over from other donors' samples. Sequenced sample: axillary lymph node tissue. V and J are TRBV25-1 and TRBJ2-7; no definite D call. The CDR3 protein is CASSFGKTYEQHF. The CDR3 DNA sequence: TGTGCCAGCAGTTTTGGGAAGACCTACGAGCAGCACTTC.